One and the same sample provided the 29 T cell receptor beta chains below, sequenced in a study of blood T cell repertoires in COVID-19. Profiling relied on immunoSEQ multiplex PCR, and the TCRdb table lists in-frame clones only, not all of them. The sample holds about 330,000 clones, around 90% seen once. Sequenced: peripheral blood. The receptors come from a man aged 30 to 45 with COVID-19, enrolled during active disease.

The CDR3 region has the DNA TGCGCCAGCAGCCAAGGCGGCAATGAGCAGTTCTTC. Translating gives CASSQGGNEQFF. The rearrangement links TRBV4-1 to TRBJ2-1; D not resolved. Germline CDR1 and CDR2: MGHRA and YSYEKL. V was trimmed by 1 base and J by 6 bases, leaving 4 bases between them. CDR3 length equals 12 residues.

The chain couples TRBV29-1 to TRBJ1-2; 10 nucleotides line up with TRBD1. Per germline, CDR1 SQVTM and CDR2 ANQGSEA. The CDR3 is 12 residues long. The junction had 1 base not matched to a gene; V was cut back by 3 bases and J by 6 bases. CDR3 DNA sequence: TGCAGCGTTGACGGACAGGGGGATGGCTACACCTTC. Protein product: CSVDGQGDGYTF.

The V gene is TRBV18, the J gene TRBJ2-2; perhaps TRBD1 as D (5 bases). CDR3 length: 15 residues. The germline CDR1 and CDR2 sequences are KGHSH and LQKENI. V lost 3 bases and J lost 1, with 9 bases in between. This CDR3 is CASSPLGQNTGELFF. CDR3 coding DNA: TGTGCCAGCTCACCCCTTGGACAGAACACCGGGGAGCTGTTTTTT.

The chain employs TRBV7-2 and TRBJ1-2, with 7 bases fitting TRBD1. V shed 1 base, J shed 7 bases, and the junction held 6 bases outside the gene matches. The CDR3 is made up of 14 amino acids. CDR1 is SGHTA and CDR2 is FQGNSA in the germline V gene. CDR3 sequence reads: CASSLEGGLGGYTF. DNA of the CDR3: TGTGCCAGCAGCTTAGAAGGGGGCCTCGGTGGCTACACCTTC.

The rearrangement joins TRBV5-1 to TRBJ2-2; 7 bases line up with TRBD2. The germline V gene encodes CDR1 SGHRS and CDR2 YFSETQ. CDR3 size: 14 residues. Trimming cost V 4 bases and J 6 bases; bases outside gene matches: 6. The CDR3 coding sequence is TGCGCCAGCAGCGGGGGAGGGGACCCCGGGGAGCTGTTTTTT. It encodes CASSGGGDPGELFF.

This clone was seen just once. The chain carries TRBV6-4 and TRBJ1-5, with D possibly matching TRBD1 (5 bases). The CDR3 is made up of 15 amino acids. Germline loops: CDR1 MRHNA, CDR2 SNTAGT. Trimming stripped 9 bases from V and 8 bases from J, with 23 bases between. CDR3 coding DNA: TGTGCCAGGATTCAAATTGGGGGGAAACTGGAGCCCCAGCATTTT. Protein sequence: CARIQIGGKLEPQHF.

This chain joins TRBV6-5 and TRBJ1-3; the D gene is possibly TRBD1 (5 bases). The CDR3 runs 16 residues. Per the germline V gene, CDR1 is MNHEY and CDR2 is SVGAGI. Trimming stripped 1 base from V and 0 bases from J, with 10 bases between. The chain's CDR3 is CASSYFDRDSGNTIYF. The CDR3 nucleotides read TGTGCCAGCAGTTACTTTGACAGAGACTCTGGAAACACCATATATTTT.

The chain has TRBV11-2 and TRBJ2-7; 9 bases agree with TRBD2. V gave up 1 base and J gave up 7 bases; unmatched junction bases: 5. This CDR3 comprises 14 residues. The germline gives CDR1 SGHAT, CDR2 FQNNGV. CDR3 region: CASSLAVLAGEQYF. The CDR3 DNA sequence: TGTGCCAGCAGCTTAGCTGTCCTAGCGGGAGAGCAGTACTTC.

This chain connects TRBV21-1 to TRBJ2-5; TRBD2 is the table's D call and was not checked against the DNA. TRBV21-1 is a listed pseudogene. This CDR3 is 12 amino acids long. In DNA, the CDR3 is TGTGCCAGCAGCAAAAAAGAGGAGACCCAGTACTTC. Protein sequence: CASSKKEETQYF.

V usage is TRBV14 and J usage is TRBJ1-2; 8 bases match TRBD1. V lost 11 bases to trimming and J lost 8 bases; unmatched junction nucleotides: 13. Germline V gene lookup returns CDR1 SGHDN and CDR2 FVKESK. The CDR3 has 13 amino acids. CDR3 sequence (DNA): TGTGCCGTGCTCCCCCAGGGGGCGGAAGGCTACACCTTC. This gives the protein CAVLPQGAEGYTF.

This clone showed up just once. CDR3 bases: TGTGCCATCAGTGAGGCGGAAGGGAACACTGAAGCTTTCTTT. It codes for CAISEAEGNTEAFF. This chain uses TRBV10-3 with TRBJ1-1; D remains ambiguous. Trimming took 2 bases from V and 1 from J, leaving 8 bases between them. Germline CDR1 ENHRY, CDR2 SYGVKD. The CDR3 totals 14 residues.

J is TRBJ2-1 and V is TRBV30, with 10 bases that match TRBD2. J gave up 12 bases and V 1 base, and 12 bases lay outside the gene matches. Per the germline V gene, CDR1 is GTSNPN and CDR2 is SVGIG (reference sequence). The CDR3 is 15 amino acids. CDR3 bases: TGTGCCTGGAGTGGTGGGCTAGCGGGAGAATCCGGGCAGTTCTTC. Its protein is CAWSGGLAGESGQFF.

The chain combines TRBV18 with TRBJ1-4; no definite D call. V was pared by 2 bases and J by 2 bases, with 6 bases between. The CDR3 contains 14 residues. CDR1 KGHSH and CDR2 LQKENI come from the germline V gene. DNA for the CDR3: TGTGCCAGCTCACCAGTACAGACTAATGAAAAACTGTTTTTT. Translation gives CASSPVQTNEKLFF.

The V and J genes are TRBV6-2 or TRBV6-3 and TRBJ2-1; 7 positions match TRBD1. V lost 5 bases to trimming and J lost 7 bases; unmatched junction nucleotides: 8. The CDR3 spans 14 residues. Germline CDR1 is MNHEY and CDR2 is SVGEGT. CDR3 residues: CASSITGEMNEQFF. In nucleotides, the CDR3 is TGTGCCAGCAGTATAACAGGGGAGATGAATGAGCAGTTCTTC.

This rearrangement joins TRBV6-2 or TRBV6-3 to TRBJ2-7, with 8 bases fitting TRBD2. J lost 5 bases, V lost 2 bases, and 8 bases had no gene match. The CDR3 totals 15 residues. Germline V CDR1 and CDR2: MNHEY, SVGEGT. The CDR3 DNA follows: TGTGCCAGCAGTTACCTCATCGGGAGGGTCCACGAGCAGTACTTC. Amino acids: CASSYLIGRVHEQYF.

The V call is TRBV5-5, the J call TRBJ2-7, with 7 bases aligning to TRBD2. Germline lookup yields CDR1 SGHKS and CDR2 YYEKEE (reference sequence). The CDR3 extends over 14 amino acids. Unmatched junction bases numbered 6, after V lost 1 base and J lost 5 bases. Here the CDR3 reads CASSLTGGVDEQYF. The CDR3 DNA sequence: TGTGCCAGCAGCTTGACGGGAGGCGTGGACGAGCAGTACTTC.

The rearrangement links TRBV7-9 to TRBJ2-7, with TRBD2 matching 8 bases. The V gene's germline CDR1 is SEHNR and CDR2 FQNEAQ (reference sequence). Trimming removed 8 bases from V and 5 bases from J; junction bases left unmatched: 11. The CDR3 is 14 residues long. The CDR3 protein is CASGLTGGIDEQYF. For the CDR3, the DNA is TGTGCCAGCGGCCTGACGGGAGGGATCGACGAGCAGTACTTC.

The V call is TRBV4-3, the J call TRBJ2-1, with D uncertain. The V gene lost 3 bases and the J gene lost 6 bases, with 9 bases spanning the gap. Germline assignment: CDR1 LGHNA and CDR2 YSLEER. The CDR3 totals 13 residues. The DNA for the CDR3 is TGCGCCAGCAGCCACTCTAGAGGCAATGAGCAGTTCTTC. The encoded protein is CASSHSRGNEQFF.

This chain uses TRBV11-3 with TRBJ1-5; 10 nucleotides align to TRBD1. CDR3 size: 16 residues. Germline CDR1 reads SGHNT; CDR2 reads YENEEA. The J segment lost 0 bases and the V segment lost 5 bases, leaving 4 bases of the junction unmatched. CDR3 DNA sequence: TGTGCCAGCAGCACTGGGACAGGGGATAGCAATCAGCCCCAGCATTTT. Protein product: CASSTGTGDSNQPQHF.

The chain uses TRBV19 and TRBJ2-1; TRBD2 aligns across 12 bases. V was pared by 4 bases and J by 7 bases, with 8 bases of the junction left unmatched. This CDR3 comprises 16 residues. Germline V gene sequence: CDR1 LNHDA, CDR2 SQIVND (reference sequence). In DNA form, the CDR3 reads TGTGCCAGTAGTAGCTGGACTAGCGGGAAGCAAAATGAGCAGTTCTTC. Translating gives CASSSWTSGKQNEQFF.

This chain connects TRBV28 to TRBJ2-1; D may be TRBD1 (5 bases). The germline V gene encodes CDR1 MDHEN and CDR2 SYDVKM. The CDR3 runs to 15 residues. Trimming pared 3 bases from V and 0 bases from J, leaving 9 bases between. CDR3 residues: CASSFPGYSYNEQFF. In DNA form, the CDR3 reads TGTGCCAGCAGTTTCCCAGGGTACTCCTACAATGAGCAGTTCTTC.

V usage is TRBV2 and J usage is TRBJ1-5; 11 nucleotides line up with TRBD1. Trimming at V came to 4 bases and at J to 7 bases, leaving 3 bases not matched to a gene. This CDR3 is built from 14 residues. Germline lookup yields CDR1 SNHLY and CDR2 FYNNEI. CDR3 nucleotides: TGTGCCAGCAGTGTTGGGACAGGGGGACAGCCCCAGCATTTT. Residues: CASSVGTGGQPQHF.

Written as DNA, the CDR3 is TGTGCCAGCAGCTCAGATCCACTTACAGGTGAAGCTTTCTTT. Encoded protein: CASSSDPLTGEAFF. V and J are TRBV7-3 and TRBJ1-1; D is perhaps TRBD1 (5 bases). The CDR3 extends over 14 amino acids. Germline lookup yields CDR1 SGHTA and CDR2 FQGTGA. V shed 4 bases and J shed 7 bases, with 16 bases lying between them.

The chain couples TRBV5-5 to TRBJ1-5, with 7 bases fitting TRBD1. This CDR3 comprises 15 residues. The V gene end was trimmed by 2 bases and the J gene end by 8 bases; junction bases not matched to a gene: 10. Germline V gives CDR1 SGHKS, CDR2 YYEKEE (reference sequence). Written as DNA, the CDR3 is TGTGCCAGCAGCTTAGCGTTTTCAGGGGGGAAGCCCCAGCATTTT. Its protein product is CASSLAFSGGKPQHF.

The V gene is TRBV9, the J gene TRBJ1-1; D call uncertain. Germline assignment: CDR1 SGDLS and CDR2 YYNGEE. V lost 2 bases and J lost 4, with 9 bases in between. CDR3 length: 13 amino acids. In DNA, the CDR3 is TGTGCCAGCAGCGTCACATCGGGCACTGAAGCTTTCTTT. Protein product: CASSVTSGTEAFF.

The chain combines TRBV2 with TRBJ2-1, with TRBD2 identical over 12 bases. The V gene's germline CDR1 is SNHLY and CDR2 FYNNEI. V lost 7 bases and J lost 4; bases outside the gene matches: 11. The CDR3 runs to 17 residues. The CDR3 DNA is TGTGCCAGCATTCGAGGACTAGCGGGGAGACTTTACAATGAGCAGTTCTTC. Protein product: CASIRGLAGRLYNEQFF.

The chain is built from TRBV12-2 and TRBJ1-3; the table's D call, TRBD1, was not checked against the DNA. TRBV12-2 constitutes a pseudogene. The CDR3 runs 21 residues. CDR3 protein: CASRFSGRDSRLASSGNTIYF. The CDR3 region has the DNA TGTGCAAGTCGCTTCAGTGGACGGGACAGCCGCCTGGCGAGCTCTGGAAACACCATATATTTT.

This chain joins TRBV9 and TRBJ2-5, with D perhaps TRBD2 (5 bases). In germline, CDR1 is SGDLS, CDR2 YYNGEE. V was pared by 3 bases and J by 5 bases, with 14 bases between. The CDR3 runs 14 residues. The CDR3 protein is CASSAVGAEETQYF. As DNA, the CDR3 is TGTGCCAGCAGCGCCGTAGGAGCGGAGGAGACCCAGTACTTC.

The chain is built from TRBV4-3 and TRBJ1-2; a weak D match, TRBD1 (6 bases). CDR1 and CDR2 from the germline V gene are LGHNA and YSLEER. The CDR3 loop spans 15 amino acids. V gave up 0 bases and J gave up 3 bases, with 11 bases separating them. The CDR3 protein is CASSQDRGKYYGYTF. The CDR3 DNA reads TGCGCCAGCAGCCAAGACAGGGGAAAGTACTATGGCTACACCTTC.